These T cell receptor beta chains were read from a single sample in a study of blood T cell repertoires in COVID-19. The repertoire was sequenced with immunoSEQ multiplex PCR; TCRdb's copy has only in-frame clones and lacks some. The repertoire consists of some 150,000 clones, with over 75% occurring once and the leading ten covering around 2.9%. The sequenced material came from PBMCs or T cells enriched from blood (not recorded which). Receptors originate from a woman between 45 and 60 years old who had recovered from COVID-19. Both conserved end residues are part of each CDR3. Each record gives: D gene, clone size, V gene, J gene, CDR3 DNA, CDR3 protein. A D gene is named only where the DNA matches it firmly. The size of a clone is reported for some rows only, either as once, few or many, or as a class for expanded clones.

d_call: TRBD2
clone_size: -
v_call: TRBV13
j_call: TRBJ2-3
cdr3_nt: TGTGCCAGCAGCCAACCGGGGGGTGGGGACACAGATACGCAGTATTTT
cdr3_aa: CASSQPGGGDTDTQYF

d_call: TRBD2
clone_size: few
v_call: TRBV11-3
j_call: TRBJ2-1
cdr3_nt: TGTGCCAGCAGCACCTCAGTAGCGGGGGGCAACAATGAGCAGTTCTTC
cdr3_aa: CASSTSVAGGNNEQFF

d_call: TRBD1
clone_size: -
v_call: TRBV5-1
j_call: TRBJ2-1
cdr3_nt: TGCGCCAGCAGCGCAGGGACAGGGTCCTACAATGAGCAGTTCTTC
cdr3_aa: CASSAGTGSYNEQFF

d_call: TRBD1
clone_size: -
v_call: TRBV5-4
j_call: TRBJ1-1
cdr3_nt: TGTGCCAGCAGCGCCCGGGACAGGGCGCACACTGAAGCTTTCTTT
cdr3_aa: CASSARDRAHTEAFF

d_call: -
clone_size: -
v_call: TRBV12-1
j_call: TRBJ1-1
cdr3_nt: TGTGCCCTGCCCAGTGGGCTCATGAACACTGAAGCTTTCTTT
cdr3_aa: CALPSGLMNTEAFF

d_call: TRBD1
clone_size: few
v_call: TRBV5-1
j_call: TRBJ2-2
cdr3_nt: TGCGCCAGCAGCTTCGGGACAGGGGGCACCGGGGAGCTGTTTTTT
cdr3_aa: CASSFGTGGTGELFF

d_call: TRBD1
clone_size: few
v_call: TRBV30
j_call: TRBJ2-5
cdr3_nt: TGTGCCTGGAGTTACGGGGGACAGGGGGGAAAGACCCAGTACTTC
cdr3_aa: CAWSYGGQGGKTQYF

d_call: TRBD2
clone_size: -
v_call: TRBV5-1
j_call: TRBJ2-7
cdr3_nt: TGCGCCAGCAGCCCCGGACTAGCGGGGGGGGCGGACGAGCAGTACTTC
cdr3_aa: CASSPGLAGGADEQYF

d_call: TRBD1
clone_size: -
v_call: TRBV19
j_call: TRBJ1-1
cdr3_nt: TGTGCCACTGACAGGGGGAACACTGAAGCTTTCTTT
cdr3_aa: CATDRGNTEAFF

d_call: -
clone_size: -
v_call: TRBV28
j_call: TRBJ2-4
cdr3_nt: TGTGCCAGCAGGCCCTCCGGGAGCAAAAACATTCAGTACTTC
cdr3_aa: CASRPSGSKNIQYF

d_call: TRBD1
clone_size: -
v_call: TRBV6-1
j_call: TRBJ1-5
cdr3_nt: TGTGCCAGCAGTGAAAGGGGGCAGTTAAGCAATCAGCCCCAGCATTTT
cdr3_aa: CASSERGQLSNQPQHF

d_call: TRBD2
clone_size: once
v_call: TRBV29-1
j_call: TRBJ2-7
cdr3_nt: TGCAGCGTGGTCGGACTTAGCGGGGGGACTTCCTACGAGCAGTACTTC
cdr3_aa: CSVVGLSGGTSYEQYF

d_call: -
clone_size: few
v_call: TRBV11-3
j_call: TRBJ2-7
cdr3_nt: TGTGCCAGCAGCTTGGTCAGGGGGGCTTACGAGCAGTACTTC
cdr3_aa: CASSLVRGAYEQYF

d_call: -
clone_size: -
v_call: TRBV5-1
j_call: TRBJ1-6
cdr3_nt: TGCGCCAGCAGCTCTATGGGGGCTTCTTATTCACCCCTCCACTTT
cdr3_aa: CASSSMGASYSPLHF

d_call: -
clone_size: -
v_call: TRBV2
j_call: TRBJ1-1
cdr3_nt: TGTGCCAGCAGGCCCACAGGGTTTACCAGGTCCACTGAAGCTTTCTTT
cdr3_aa: CASRPTGFTRSTEAFF

d_call: -
clone_size: -
v_call: TRBV19
j_call: TRBJ1-5
cdr3_nt: TGTGCCAGTAGTACAGATCAGTGGAGCAATCAGCCCCAGCATTTT
cdr3_aa: CASSTDQWSNQPQHF

d_call: -
clone_size: few
v_call: TRBV5-1
j_call: TRBJ1-1
cdr3_nt: TGCGCCAGCATGGGGGGAGGGAGTAACACTGAAGCTTTCTTT
cdr3_aa: CASMGGGSNTEAFF

d_call: -
clone_size: -
v_call: TRBV6-5
j_call: TRBJ1-1
cdr3_nt: TGTGCCAGCAGGACACAGGGGAACACTGAAGCTTTCTTT
cdr3_aa: CASRTQGNTEAFF

d_call: TRBD1
clone_size: few
v_call: TRBV5-1
j_call: TRBJ1-1
cdr3_nt: TGCGCCAGCAGCACGGACAGGGGAGACACTGAAGCTTTCTTT
cdr3_aa: CASSTDRGDTEAFF

d_call: TRBD1
clone_size: -
v_call: TRBV7-9
j_call: TRBJ1-5
cdr3_nt: TGTGCCAGCAGCCAGGGGGATCATCAGCCCCAGCATTTT
cdr3_aa: CASSQGDHQPQHF

d_call: TRBD2
clone_size: few
v_call: TRBV10-3
j_call: TRBJ2-7
cdr3_nt: TGTGCCATCAGTGAGTCCCGGACTAGCGGGGGCGAGCAGTACTTC
cdr3_aa: CAISESRTSGGEQYF

d_call: TRBD1
clone_size: few
v_call: TRBV5-1
j_call: TRBJ1-1
cdr3_nt: TGCGCCAGCACCCAGGCAGGGGGTGTAACTGAAGCTTTCTTT
cdr3_aa: CASTQAGGVTEAFF

d_call: TRBD1
clone_size: -
v_call: TRBV4-1
j_call: TRBJ1-5
cdr3_nt: TGCGCCAGCAGCCGAGGACAGGGAGATCAGCCCCAGCATTTT
cdr3_aa: CASSRGQGDQPQHF

d_call: TRBD2
clone_size: -
v_call: TRBV25-1
j_call: TRBJ2-1
cdr3_nt: TGTGCCAGCTCACCACGGACTAGCGGGAGGGATGAGCAGTTCTTC
cdr3_aa: CASSPRTSGRDEQFF

d_call: -
clone_size: -
v_call: TRBV5-4
j_call: TRBJ1-6
cdr3_nt: TGTGCCAGCAGCTCCCGGGACTATAATTCACCCCTCCACTTT
cdr3_aa: CASSSRDYNSPLHF

d_call: -
clone_size: -
v_call: TRBV9
j_call: TRBJ2-7
cdr3_nt: TGTGCCAGCAGCGTAGCAGTGGGAGGCTACGAGCAGTACTTC
cdr3_aa: CASSVAVGGYEQYF

d_call: -
clone_size: -
v_call: TRBV29-1
j_call: TRBJ1-3
cdr3_nt: TGCAGCGTTGAGTCTCAGGGGGGAAACACCATATATTTT
cdr3_aa: CSVESQGGNTIYF